The clone carrying this T cell receptor beta chain was seen repeatedly, ten times or more. The entry originates in a study of low-dose radiotherapy and immunotherapy resistance in tumors. Study summary: Per fraction, Cohort 1 was given 0.5 Gy every 2 weeks, for a total of 6.5 Gy. A daily 300 mg dose of oral aspirin was taken by patients for four cycles from cycle 1 day 1.

Covering alpha and beta chains, TRAV- and TRBV-specific primers were used for the first-strand cDNA. TCRs were amplified for 15 to 25 PCR cycles with a constant-region primer and V-primer adapter. One entry per CDR3 protein results from TCRdb running MiXCR on the reads. The data contain about 60,000 distinct CDR3 sequences, less than 30% of them seen just once; the ten biggest clones take up 6.7%. Time point noted: after trial treatment. The treatment denotes: LDRT plus nivolumab, ipilimumab, low-dose cyclophosphamide and aspirin (RACIN trial). Patients who could take part had advanced solid tumors with no tumor-infiltrating lymphocytes. The V gene lost 5 bases and the J gene lost 2 bases, with 13 bases spanning the gap. This CDR3 is built from 14 residues. CDR1 is SQVTM, CDR2 ANQGSEA, per germline.

Specimen: PBMCs, collected after low-dose radiotherapy plus immunotherapy. The chain employs TRBV29-1 and TRBJ1-5; perhaps TRBD1 as D (6 bases). The TCR originated in a male donor with prostate cancer. CDR3 loop: CSVSGGEGNQPQHF. DNA of the CDR3: TGCAGCGTTTCGGGGGGCGAGGGCAATCAGCCCCAGCATTTT.